This entry lists 8 T cell receptor beta chains sequenced from one sample in a study of blood T cell repertoires in COVID-19. Some clones are missing from TCRdb's copy, which holds only in-frame ones; the method was immunoSEQ multiplex PCR. The table records a few hundred thousand clones, roughly 87% of them present only once. Sequenced input: PBMCs or T cells enriched from blood (not recorded which). These receptors were collected from a woman in her twenties or thirties who had recovered from COVID-19.

J is TRBJ1-5 and V is TRBV7-2, with 7 bases fitting TRBD1. Unmatched junction bases numbered 6, after V lost 1 base and J lost 3 bases. The CDR3 length is 16 residues. The germline CDR1 and CDR2 sequences are SGHTA and FQGNSA. CDR3 coding DNA: TGTGCCAGCAGCTTAGTAGGGGGCGACGCCAATCAGCCCCAGCATTTT. Encoded protein: CASSLVGGDANQPQHF.

This clone came up once. The same CDR3 can be traced to other DNA sequences in this sample. V gene TRBV12-3 or TRBV12-4 combines with J gene TRBJ1-3, with a tentative D call TRBD1 (5 bases). The CDR3 covers 13 residues. Trimming pared 6 bases from V and 0 bases from J, leaving 6 bases between. Here the CDR3 reads CASSRDSGNTIYF. DNA for the CDR3: TGTGCCAGCAGCAGGGACTCTGGAAACACCATATATTTT.

This clone appeared a few times. The V gene is TRBV27, the J gene TRBJ1-2; D is undetermined. The V end was cut by 7 bases, the J end by 4 bases, with 10 bases between. The CDR3 loop spans 12 amino acids. Per germline, CDR1 MNHEY and CDR2 SMNVEV (reference sequence). DNA of the CDR3: TGTGCCAGCAAAACCGGGGTCTATGGCTACACCTTC. Protein: CASKTGVYGYTF.

The V call is TRBV4-1, the J call TRBJ1-1; tentatively, D is TRBD1 (5 bases). The CDR3 contains 16 residues. V was clipped by 1 base and J by 1 base, with 13 bases between them. The germline V gene encodes CDR1 MGHRA and CDR2 YSYEKL. Written as DNA, the CDR3 is TGCGCCAGCAGCCAAGCGACCTCGACAGCGAACACTGAAGCTTTCTTT. It is translated as CASSQATSTANTEAFF.

This rearrangement joins TRBV12-3 or TRBV12-4 to TRBJ2-1; D may be TRBD2 (6 bases). Trimming shortened V by 6 bases and J by 6 bases, and 12 bases separated the two germline ends. The CDR3 sequence is 13 residues long. The CDR3 sequence is CASSPQEGNEQFF. Here the CDR3 DNA reads TGTGCCAGCAGCCCACAGGAGGGCAATGAGCAGTTCTTC.

This chain connects TRBV7-9 to TRBJ1-4, with D perhaps matching TRBD1 (6 bases). V was pared by 5 bases and J by 7 bases, with 14 bases between. The CDR3 covers 14 residues. CDR1 is SEHNR and CDR2 is FQNEAQ in the germline V gene (reference sequence). The CDR3, as DNA: TGTGCCAGCAGCGGGAGGGACACTCTTGAAAAACTGTTTTTT. This encodes CASSGRDTLEKLFF.

The chain carries TRBV9 and TRBJ2-1; the match to TRBD2 covers 10 bases. CDR1 is SGDLS and CDR2 is YYNGEE in the germline V gene. Trimming removed 1 base from V and 4 bases from J; junction bases left unmatched: 5. The CDR3 has 16 amino acids. The CDR3 sequence is CASSVPGLAAYNEQFF. The DNA for the CDR3 is TGTGCCAGCAGCGTACCCGGACTAGCGGCTTACAATGAGCAGTTCTTC.

This clone is a singleton in its sample. The chain uses TRBV27 and TRBJ1-1, with 7 positions matching TRBD1. The V gene end was trimmed by 3 bases and the J gene end by 4 bases; junction bases not matched to a gene: 8. The CDR3 has 15 residues. From germline, CDR1 is MNHEY and CDR2 SMNVEV (reference sequence). Here the CDR3 DNA reads TGTGCCAGCAGTTTGAAACCGAGGGGGCTCACTGAAGCTTTCTTT. The encoded protein is CASSLKPRGLTEAFF.